This T cell receptor (beta chain) was observed in a study of monozygotic twins with inflammatory bowel disease. The CDR3 is made up of 18 amino acids. The germline V gene encodes CDR1 DFQATT and CDR2 SNEGSKA (reference sequence). For each CDR3 protein, TCRdb gives one entry from its re-call of the 5' RACE reads, without DNA. Seen in this sample are 400,000 to 500,000 distinct CDR3 sequences; the ten most common clones hold around 2.4%. This TCR was sampled from a human donor with ulcerative colitis or Crohn's disease, or a healthy co-twin of an affected twin (not recorded which). Sequenced sample: blood. The chain is built from TRBV20-1 and TRBJ2-1; TCRdb calls TRBD2, which cannot be checked without DNA. The CDR3 spells CSARDLRLAGGKYNEQFF.